This TCR beta chain was captured in a study of blood T cells in healthy people across ages. The CDR3 consists of 13 residues. CDR1 and CDR2 from the germline V gene are SQVTM and ANQGSEA. A second PCR, run for about 7 to 11 cycles, used a sample-barcoded 5' primer plus a J-beta primer mix. TCRdb itself ran the 5' RACE reads through MiXCR, one entry per CDR3 protein. The data contain approximately 800,000 distinct CDR3 sequences, less than 60% of them singletons. The chain is built from TRBV29-1 and TRBJ2-7; D tentatively reads TRBD1 or TRBD2 (5 bases each). The J call could be wrong; TRBJ2-5 is a better fit for the DNA end. This sequence originates from a man older than 75 in good health. Sequencing was performed on blood. CDR3: CSVAVAQGQTQYF. The CDR3 DNA reads as TGCAGCGTTGCGGTCGCCCAGGGACAGACCCAGTACTTC.